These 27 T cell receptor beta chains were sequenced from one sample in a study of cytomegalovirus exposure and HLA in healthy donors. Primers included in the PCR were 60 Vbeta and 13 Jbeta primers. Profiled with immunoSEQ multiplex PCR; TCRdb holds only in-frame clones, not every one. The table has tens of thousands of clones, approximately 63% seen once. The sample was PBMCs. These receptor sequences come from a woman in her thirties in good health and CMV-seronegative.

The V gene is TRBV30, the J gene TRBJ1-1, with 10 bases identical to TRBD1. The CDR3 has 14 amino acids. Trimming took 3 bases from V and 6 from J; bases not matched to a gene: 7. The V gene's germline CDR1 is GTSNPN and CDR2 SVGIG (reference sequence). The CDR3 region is CAWSLRQGAAEAFF. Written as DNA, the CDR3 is TGTGCCTGGAGCCTAAGACAGGGGGCAGCTGAAGCTTTCTTT.

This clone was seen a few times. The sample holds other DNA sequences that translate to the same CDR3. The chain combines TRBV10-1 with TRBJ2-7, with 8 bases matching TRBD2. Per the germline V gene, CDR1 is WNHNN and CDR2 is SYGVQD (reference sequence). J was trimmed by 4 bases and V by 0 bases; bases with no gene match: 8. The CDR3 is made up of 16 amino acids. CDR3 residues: CASSESGSGGLYEQYF. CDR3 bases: TGCGCCAGCAGTGAGTCGGGGTCGGGAGGGCTTTACGAGCAGTACTTC.

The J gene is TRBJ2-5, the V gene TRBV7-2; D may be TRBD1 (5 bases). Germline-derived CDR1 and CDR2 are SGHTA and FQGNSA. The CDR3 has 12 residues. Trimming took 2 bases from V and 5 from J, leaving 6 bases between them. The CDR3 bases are TGTGCCAGCAGCTTACAGGGTGAGACCCAGTACTTC. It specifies CASSLQGETQYF.

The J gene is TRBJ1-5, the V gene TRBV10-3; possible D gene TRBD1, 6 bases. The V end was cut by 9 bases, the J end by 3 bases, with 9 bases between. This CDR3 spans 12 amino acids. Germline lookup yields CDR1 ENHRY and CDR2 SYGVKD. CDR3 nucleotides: TGTGCCATGGGGGCGGTCAATCAGCCCCAGCATTTT. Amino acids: CAMGAVNQPQHF.

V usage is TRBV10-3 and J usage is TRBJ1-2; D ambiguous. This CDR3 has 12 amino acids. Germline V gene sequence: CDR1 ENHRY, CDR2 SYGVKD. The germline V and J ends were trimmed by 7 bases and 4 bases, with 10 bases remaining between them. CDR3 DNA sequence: TGTGCCATCAACGCGGGTGGCTATGGCTACACCTTC. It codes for CAINAGGYGYTF.

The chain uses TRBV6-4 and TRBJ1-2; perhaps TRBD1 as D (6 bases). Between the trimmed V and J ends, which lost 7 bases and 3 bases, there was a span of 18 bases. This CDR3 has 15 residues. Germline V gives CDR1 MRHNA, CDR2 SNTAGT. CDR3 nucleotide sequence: TGTGCCAGCATCCACAGGGTGAGTAAGTACTATGGCTACACCTTC. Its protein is CASIHRVSKYYGYTF.

The CDR3 sequence: CASSWTGHEQYF. The CDR3 coding sequence is TGCGCCAGCAGTTGGACAGGCCACGAGCAGTACTTC. The chain couples TRBV5-1 to TRBJ2-7; 7 bases map to TRBD1. The CDR3 length is 12 residues. In germline, CDR1 is SGHRS, CDR2 YFSETQ. The ends lost 5 bases at V and 5 bases at J; junction bases unmatched: 4.

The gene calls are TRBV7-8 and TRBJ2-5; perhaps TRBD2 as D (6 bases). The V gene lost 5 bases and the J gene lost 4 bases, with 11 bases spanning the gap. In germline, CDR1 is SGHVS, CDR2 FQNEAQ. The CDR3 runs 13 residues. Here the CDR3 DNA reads TGTGCCAGCAGCCCTCTGGGGGGAGAGACCCAGTACTTC. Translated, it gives CASSPLGGETQYF.

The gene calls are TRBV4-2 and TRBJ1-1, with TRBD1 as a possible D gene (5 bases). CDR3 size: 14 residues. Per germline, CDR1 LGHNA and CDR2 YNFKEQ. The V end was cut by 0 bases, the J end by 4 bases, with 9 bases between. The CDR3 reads CASSQESGGTEAFF. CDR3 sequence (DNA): TGTGCCAGCAGCCAAGAGAGCGGGGGCACTGAAGCTTTCTTT.

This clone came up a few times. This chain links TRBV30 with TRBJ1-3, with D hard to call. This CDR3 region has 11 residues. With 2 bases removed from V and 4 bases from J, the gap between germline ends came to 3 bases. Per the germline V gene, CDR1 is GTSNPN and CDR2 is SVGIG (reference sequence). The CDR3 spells CAWSPGNTIYF. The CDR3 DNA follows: TGTGCCTGGAGTCCAGGAAACACCATATATTTT.

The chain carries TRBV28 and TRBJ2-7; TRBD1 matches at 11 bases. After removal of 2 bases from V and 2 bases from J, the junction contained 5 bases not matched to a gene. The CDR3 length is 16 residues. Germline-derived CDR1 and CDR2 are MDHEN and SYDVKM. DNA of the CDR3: TGTGCCAGCAGTTTACGCCCGGGACAGGGGGCCTACGAGCAGTACTTC. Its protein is CASSLRPGQGAYEQYF.

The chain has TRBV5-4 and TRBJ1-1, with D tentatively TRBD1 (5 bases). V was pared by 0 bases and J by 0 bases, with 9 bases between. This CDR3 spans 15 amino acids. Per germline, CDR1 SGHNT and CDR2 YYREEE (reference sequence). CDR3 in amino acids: CASSLGGTMNTEAFF. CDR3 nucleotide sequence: TGTGCCAGCAGCTTGGGGGGGACTATGAACACTGAAGCTTTCTTT. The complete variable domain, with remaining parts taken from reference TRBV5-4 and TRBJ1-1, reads ETGVTQSPTHLIKTRGQQVTLRCSSQSGHNTVSWYQQALGQGPQFIFQYYREEENGRGNFPPRFSGLQFPNYSSELNVNALELDDSALYLCASSLGGTMNTEAFFGQGTRLTVV.

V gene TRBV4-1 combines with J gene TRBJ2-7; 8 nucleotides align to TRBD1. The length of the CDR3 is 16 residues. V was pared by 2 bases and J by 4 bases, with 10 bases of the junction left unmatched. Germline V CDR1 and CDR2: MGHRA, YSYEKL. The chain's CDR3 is CASSQYGQGERYEQYF. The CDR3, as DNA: TGCGCCAGCAGCCAATACGGACAGGGTGAACGGTACGAGCAGTACTTC.

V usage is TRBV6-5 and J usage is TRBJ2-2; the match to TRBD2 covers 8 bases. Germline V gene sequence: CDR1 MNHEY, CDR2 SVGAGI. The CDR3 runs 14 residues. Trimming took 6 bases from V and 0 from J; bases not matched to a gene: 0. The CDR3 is CASRLAANTGELFF. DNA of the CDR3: TGTGCCAGCAGACTAGCGGCGAACACCGGGGAGCTGTTTTTT.

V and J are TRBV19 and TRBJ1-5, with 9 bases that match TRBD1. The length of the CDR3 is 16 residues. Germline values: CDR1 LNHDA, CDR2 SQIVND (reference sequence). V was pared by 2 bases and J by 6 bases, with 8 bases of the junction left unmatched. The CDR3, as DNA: TGTGCCAGTAGTATAAGACAGGGACAGGGAGTTCAGCCCCAGCATTTT. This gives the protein CASSIRQGQGVQPQHF.

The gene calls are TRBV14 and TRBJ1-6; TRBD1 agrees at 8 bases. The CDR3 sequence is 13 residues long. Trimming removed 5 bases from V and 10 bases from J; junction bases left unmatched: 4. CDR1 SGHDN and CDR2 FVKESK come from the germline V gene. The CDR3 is CASSGTGDSPLHF. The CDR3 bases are TGTGCCAGCAGCGGGACAGGTGACTCACCCCTCCACTTT.

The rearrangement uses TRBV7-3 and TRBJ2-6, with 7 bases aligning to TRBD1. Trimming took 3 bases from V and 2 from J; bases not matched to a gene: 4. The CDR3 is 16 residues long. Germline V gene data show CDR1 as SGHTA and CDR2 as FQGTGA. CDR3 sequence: CASSLVTGAGANVLTF. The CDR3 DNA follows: TGTGCCAGCAGCTTGGTCACAGGGGCTGGGGCCAACGTCCTGACTTTC.

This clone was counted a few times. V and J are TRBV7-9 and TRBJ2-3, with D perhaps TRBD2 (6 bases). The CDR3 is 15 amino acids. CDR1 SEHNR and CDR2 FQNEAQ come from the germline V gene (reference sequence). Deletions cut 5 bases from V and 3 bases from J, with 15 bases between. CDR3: CASSQTRTKTDTQYF. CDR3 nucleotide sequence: TGTGCCAGCAGCCAAACTCGGACTAAAACAGATACGCAGTATTTT.

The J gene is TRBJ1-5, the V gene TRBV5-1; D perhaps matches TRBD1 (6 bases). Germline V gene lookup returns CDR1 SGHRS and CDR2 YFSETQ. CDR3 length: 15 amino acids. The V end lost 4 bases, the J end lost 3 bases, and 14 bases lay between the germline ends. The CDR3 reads CASSKGQGDNQPQHF. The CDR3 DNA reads TGCGCCAGCAGCAAGGGACAAGGAGACAATCAGCCCCAGCATTTT.

The CDR3 spells CASSLGDRELFF. The CDR3 bases are TGCGCCAGCAGCTTGGGGGACAGGGAGCTGTTTTTT. This chain links TRBV5-1 with TRBJ2-2, with D perhaps matching TRBD1 (6 bases). Trimming pared 0 bases from V and 9 bases from J, leaving 6 bases between. Germline CDR1 is SGHRS and CDR2 is YFSETQ. This CDR3 comprises 12 residues.

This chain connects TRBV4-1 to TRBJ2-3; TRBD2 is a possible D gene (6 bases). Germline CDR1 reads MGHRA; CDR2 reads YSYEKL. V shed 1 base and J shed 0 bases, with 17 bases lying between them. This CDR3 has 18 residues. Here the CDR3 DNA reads TGCGCCAGCAGCCAAGGCCTCGGTGGGGACTCAAGCACAGATACGCAGTATTTT. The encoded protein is CASSQGLGGDSSTDTQYF.

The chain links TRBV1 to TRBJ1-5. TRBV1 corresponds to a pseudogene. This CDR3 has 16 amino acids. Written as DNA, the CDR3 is TGCACCAGCAGCCAAGCCGTACGGTCTGAGGATCAGCCCCAGCATTTT. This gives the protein CTSSQAVRSEDQPQHF.

The CDR3 DNA is TGTGCCAGCAGCCTCCGGGCCGGGGTCACCGGGGAGCTGTTTTTT. This encodes CASSLRAGVTGELFF. The V call is TRBV5-6, the J call TRBJ2-2; D may be TRBD2 (5 bases). This CDR3 is built from 15 residues. With 4 bases removed from V and 4 bases from J, the gap between germline ends came to 14 bases. The V gene's germline CDR1 is SGHDT and CDR2 YYEEEE.

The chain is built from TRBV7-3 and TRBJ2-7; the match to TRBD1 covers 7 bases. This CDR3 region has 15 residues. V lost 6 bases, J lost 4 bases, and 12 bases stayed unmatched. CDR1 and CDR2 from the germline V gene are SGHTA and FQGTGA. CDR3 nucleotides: TGTGCCAGCAGAAAACCGGGACAGCCGTCTTACGAGCAGTACTTC. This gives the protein CASRKPGQPSYEQYF.

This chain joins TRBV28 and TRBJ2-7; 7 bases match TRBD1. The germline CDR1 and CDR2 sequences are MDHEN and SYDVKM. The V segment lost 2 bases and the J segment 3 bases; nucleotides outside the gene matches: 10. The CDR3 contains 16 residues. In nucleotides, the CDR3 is TGTGCCAGCAGTTTACTCAGTTCGGGACAGCTCTACGAGCAGTACTTC. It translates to CASSLLSSGQLYEQYF.

The CDR3 DNA follows: TGTGCCAGCAGTGAATTGGGAGGGGGGGCAGATCGTGATACGCAGTATTTT. This encodes CASSELGGGADRDTQYF. V is TRBV25-1 and J is TRBJ2-3, with D possibly matching TRBD2 (7 bases). Germline lookup yields CDR1 MGHDK and CDR2 SYGVNS. CDR3 length equals 17 residues. V dropped 1 base and J dropped 6 bases, with 20 bases sitting between them.

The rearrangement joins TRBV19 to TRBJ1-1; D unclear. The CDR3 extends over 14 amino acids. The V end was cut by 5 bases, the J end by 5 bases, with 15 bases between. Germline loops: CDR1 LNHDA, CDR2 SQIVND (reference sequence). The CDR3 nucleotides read TGTGCCAGTAGTGCCCTAGACGGGAGGACTGAAGCTTTCTTT. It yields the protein CASSALDGRTEAFF.